This record covers a single T cell receptor (beta chain). Its antigen specificity is not known. Per-nucleotide qualities are absent, and no much larger clonotype sits a single base away. TCR beta chain CDR3 regions were immunosequenced with the ImmunoSEQ Assay (Adaptive Biotechnologies). Under the source paper's analysis protocol: TCRB rearrangements, read counts, read proportions and gene usage were exported through the ImmunoSEQ Analyzer platform. Using productive rearrangements, T-cell clonality was calculated as 1 minus Pielou's evenness. Clonal space homeostasis binned clonotypes as rare, small, medium, large or hyperexpanded (0.01 to 1 of the repertoire). TCR productive clonality was compared across immune clusters C1, C2 and C3 using the Wilcoxon rank sum test. TCRdb carries this immuneACCESS record with in-frame sequences only. Its versions omit some clonotypes, under half of them owing to an unresolved V gene in the studies checked, with the rest unexplained. From that table come the V and J calls and clone size; the DNA was used to work out D and trimming. Counted in this sample were a few thousand clones; just over 75% of them appeared once. The top ten clonotypes cover roughly 6.8% of the sample.

The data were obtained in a study of the immune and genomic landscape of osteosarcoma (dated by TCRdb to the early 2020s). Regarding the complete study: The overall cohort was composed of 40 to 55 pediatric and adult patients with high-grade osteosarcoma, and a median age at diagnosis of 25 to 30 years (range about 5-85) was recorded. An explanation for the limited clinical activity of immune checkpoint inhibitors in osteosarcoma was sought in the study. Patients in the overall cohort were roughly 60% male, and approximately 80% presented with localized disease at diagnosis. TCR sequencing results were integrated with transcriptome, protein array and immunostaining data to characterize the osteosarcoma immunogenomic landscape. A couple of samples from the same tumor site were contributed by each of a few patients. The cohort was enriched for poor-risk disease, with approximately 75% showing unfavorable pathologic response to standard therapy and 55% to 70% deceased. To define immunogenic potential, the study profiled osteosarcoma specimens using whole genome, RNA and T-cell receptor sequencing, along with immunohistochemistry and reverse phase protein arrays.

General study outcomes and caveats: Productive TCR clonality was low overall, averaging around 0.097 with a maximum of roughly 0.3, suggesting limited T-cell clonal expansion. Clonality benchmarks were derived from external normal skin and healthy peripheral blood data rather than from matched normal tissue. Alongside the frozen tumor specimens, matched blood was collected from only a couple of patients. Because osteosarcoma is rare and all possible samples were collected, sample size was not determined by any statistical method. In five cases a single hyperexpanded clone dominated the repertoire, and each of those five cases had fewer than 100 T-cell clonotypes. TCR productive clonality was higher in the immune-hot C3 cluster than the cold C1 cluster but still low overall.

The junction shows trimming of 6 bases on V and 4 bases on J, plus 10 bases between the germline ends. In the germline V gene (reference sequence), CDR1 corresponds to LNHDA and CDR2 to SQIVND. From the cysteine up to the phenylalanine, the CDR3 has a length of 13 residues. The DNA shown is the 39-base CDR3, in frame from base 1. Post-treatment primary, local recurrence and metastasis tumors from poor-prognosis patients were used as specimens. Specimen: osteosarcoma tumor tissue from the lung. Recombination linked TRBV19 to TRBJ1-5; the D region possibly corresponds to TRBD1 (5 bases align). The sequence derives from a human donor with osteosarcoma. The CDR3 region: CASSPTVNQPQHF. The nucleotide sequence reads TGTGCCAGTAGCCCGACAGTAAATCAGCCCCAGCATTTT.